Below are 28 T cell receptor beta chains sequenced from a single sample in a study of blood T cell repertoires in COVID-19. TCRdb's table, derived via immunoSEQ multiplex PCR, lists solely in-frame clones and lacks some. The sample yields almost 250,000 clones, around nine tenths seen once. The sequenced material came from peripheral blood. These receptors were taken from a woman aged 60-75 years who had recovered from COVID-19.

The chain joins TRBV9 to TRBJ1-4; D is uncertain. CDR3 size: 16 residues. Germline V gives CDR1 SGDLS, CDR2 YYNGEE. Trimming took off 2 bases at V and 0 bases at J, with 11 bases between the two ends. CDR3 sequence: CASSVSYSATNEKLFF. In DNA, the CDR3 is TGTGCCAGCAGCGTCTCTTACAGTGCAACTAATGAAAAACTGTTTTTT.

In DNA form, the CDR3 reads TGTGCCAGCAAAATACAGGGGGAGGGGCAGCCCCAGCATTTT. Protein product: CASKIQGEGQPQHF. The rearrangement joins TRBV27 to TRBJ1-5; 8 nucleotides line up with TRBD1. The CDR3 has 14 residues. The germline CDR1 and CDR2 sequences are MNHEY and SMNVEV (reference sequence). V trimming: 7 bases; J trimming: 7 bases; junction bases outside the gene matches: 9.

V usage is TRBV4-1 and J usage is TRBJ2-5; TRBD1 matches 8 bases. CDR3 size: 13 residues. Germline trimming cut 4 bases from V and 5 bases from J; bases unmatched to any gene: 3. In germline, CDR1 is MGHRA, CDR2 YSYEKL. The CDR3 here is CASSLDREETQYF. CDR3 nucleotides: TGCGCCAGCAGCCTGGACAGGGAGGAGACCCAGTACTTC.

This clone was seen only once. The chain carries TRBV2 and TRBJ2-7, with 7 bases lining up with TRBD1. CDR1 is SNHLY and CDR2 is FYNNEI in the germline V gene. CDR3 length: 14 residues. V lost 6 bases, J lost 5 bases, and 10 bases stayed unmatched. CDR3 sequence: CASRGTAAWHEQYF. The DNA for the CDR3 is TGTGCCAGCAGAGGGACAGCAGCTTGGCACGAGCAGTACTTC.

The chain joins TRBV5-1 to TRBJ2-7, with D unresolved. The germline V gene encodes CDR1 SGHRS and CDR2 YFSETQ. The CDR3 sequence is 11 residues long. The germline V and J ends were trimmed by 5 bases and 5 bases, with 8 bases remaining between them. The CDR3 DNA follows: TGCGCCAGCAGGTTAGTGAACGAGCAGTACTTC. Translation gives CASRLVNEQYF.

This clone was counted once. The chain combines TRBV5-1 with TRBJ2-1, with 8 bases aligning to TRBD2. V dropped 3 bases and J dropped 9; count of bases not matched to a gene: 11. This CDR3 has 15 amino acids. The germline V gene encodes CDR1 SGHRS and CDR2 YFSETQ. CDR3 region: CASSSFRGGAVEQFF. CDR3 DNA: TGCGCCAGCAGCTCCTTCCGGGGGGGGGCGGTTGAGCAGTTCTTC.

V and J are TRBV7-3 and TRBJ1-5; D is possibly TRBD1 (5 bases). The CDR3 extends over 15 amino acids. V was shortened by 6 bases and J by 4 bases, with 16 bases between the two germline ends. CDR1 SGHTA and CDR2 FQGTGA come from the germline V gene. The CDR3 sequence: CASRTRGGGNQPQHF. CDR3 DNA: TGTGCCAGCAGAACCCGCGGCGGGGGGAATCAGCCCCAGCATTTT.

This clone has just a few counts. The chain recombines TRBV4-1 with TRBJ2-2, with a weak D call TRBD2 (5 bases). This CDR3 is built from 15 residues. Germline CDR1 and CDR2: MGHRA and YSYEKL. V lost 0 bases and J lost 5, with 10 bases in between. In nucleotides, the CDR3 is TGCGCCAGCAGCCAAGAGGACTCGTCAACCGGGGAGCTGTTTTTT. Residues: CASSQEDSSTGELFF.

There are a few counts of this clone. This sequence joins TRBV7-9 and TRBJ1-2; D not resolved. This CDR3 region has 15 residues. CDR1 SEHNR and CDR2 FQNEAQ come from the germline V gene (reference sequence). V was cut by 5 bases and J by 4 bases, with 17 bases left in between. CDR3 protein: CASSPPGYIAYGYTF. CDR3 bases: TGTGCCAGCAGCCCTCCGGGGTATATCGCCTATGGCTACACCTTC.

The chain joins TRBV5-5 to TRBJ2-5; 7 bases match TRBD1. This CDR3 contains 18 residues. Germline CDR1 and CDR2: SGHKS and YYEKEE (reference sequence). V lost 5 bases and J lost 9; bases outside the gene matches: 25. The CDR3 DNA sequence: TGTGCCAGCAGTCAAAACCTCGCACAGGGGATGGGAGTAAGGGCCCAGTACTTC. Its protein product is CASSQNLAQGMGVRAQYF.

The chain links TRBV27 to TRBJ2-5; 10 bases align to TRBD2. The CDR3 loop spans 15 amino acids. V shed 5 bases and J 5 bases; nucleotides not matched to a gene: 8. The germline gives CDR1 MNHEY, CDR2 SMNVEV (reference sequence). The CDR3 bases are TGTGCCAGCAGTAGCGGGGGGGCCGGAGGCGAGACCCAGTACTTC. Protein sequence: CASSSGGAGGETQYF.

CDR3 in amino acids: CASSLQGARTEAFF. In DNA form, the CDR3 reads TGTGCCAGCAGCTTACAGGGGGCGAGAACTGAAGCTTTCTTT. V gene TRBV7-2 combines with J gene TRBJ1-1; 8 bases fit TRBD1. The germline gives CDR1 SGHTA, CDR2 FQGNSA. V lost 2 bases, J lost 5 bases, and 4 bases stayed unmatched. The CDR3 covers 14 residues.

V is TRBV7-9 and J is TRBJ1-6; D gene uncertain. This CDR3 has 13 residues. Looked up from germline, CDR1 is SEHNR and CDR2 is FQNEAQ (reference sequence). With 4 bases removed from V and 10 bases from J, the gap between germline ends came to 11 bases. DNA of the CDR3: TGTGCCAGCAGCTCCCGGACGGGATCACCCCTCCACTTT. This codes for CASSSRTGSPLHF.

This chain connects TRBV10-3 to TRBJ2-3; 7 positions agree with TRBD2. The CDR3 has 14 residues. Per germline, CDR1 ENHRY and CDR2 SYGVKD. The ends lost 10 bases at V and 2 bases at J; junction bases unmatched: 9. The CDR3 DNA reads as TGTGCCACCTGGGAGGGACCCCACACAGATACGCAGTATTTT. The encoded protein is CATWEGPHTDTQYF.

This clone has a single count. The V and J genes are TRBV10-3 and TRBJ2-3; 7 bases agree with TRBD1. J lost 4 bases, V lost 6 bases, and 13 bases had no gene match. Germline V gives CDR1 ENHRY, CDR2 SYGVKD. The CDR3 runs 16 residues. In DNA, the CDR3 is TGTGCCATCAGAGACCCGAGACGACAGGGACCAGATACGCAGTATTTT. Its protein product is CAIRDPRRQGPDTQYF.

This rearrangement joins TRBV18 to TRBJ1-1; no clear D. The CDR3 contains 13 residues. V was shortened by 4 bases and J by 3 bases, with 9 bases between the two germline ends. CDR1 KGHSH and CDR2 LQKENI come from the germline V gene. The CDR3 loop is CASSRAEDTEAFF. As DNA, the CDR3 is TGTGCCAGCTCACGGGCGGAGGACACTGAAGCTTTCTTT. Full variable domain (remainder filled in from reference TRBV18 and TRBJ1-1): NAGVMQNPRHLVRRRGQEARLRCSPMKGHSHVYWYRQLPEEGLKFMVYLQKENIIDESGMPKERFSAEFPKEGPSILRIQQVVRGDSAAYFCASSRAEDTEAFFGQGTRLTVV.

The chain carries TRBV4-1 and TRBJ1-4; 8 nucleotides line up with TRBD1. V dropped 1 base and J dropped 7; count of bases not matched to a gene: 2. Germline V gene data show CDR1 as MGHRA and CDR2 as YSYEKL. The CDR3 is 14 residues long. CDR3 DNA: TGCGCCAGCAGCCAAGGACAGGGGAGTGAAAAACTGTTTTTT. It specifies CASSQGQGSEKLFF.

The V and J genes are TRBV9 and TRBJ2-1; tentative D call: TRBD1 (6 bases). The V gene lost 5 bases and the J gene lost 2 bases, with 17 bases spanning the gap. The V gene's germline CDR1 is SGDLS and CDR2 YYNGEE. CDR3 length: 16 residues. The CDR3 bases are TGTGCCAGCAGTCATGCCCGGGACAAAACCTACAATGAGCAGTTCTTC. This sequence encodes CASSHARDKTYNEQFF.

V and J are TRBV6-5 and TRBJ2-7; D remains ambiguous. The CDR3 is 16 amino acids. Germline values: CDR1 MNHEY, CDR2 SVGAGI. Deletions cut 3 bases from V and 0 bases from J, with 15 bases between. CDR3 amino acids: CASSYSIPLSSYEQYF. Written as DNA, the CDR3 is TGTGCCAGCAGTTATTCGATCCCCCTGAGCTCCTACGAGCAGTACTTC.

The chain combines TRBV5-6 with TRBJ2-7; 8 bases are a match to TRBD2. V gave up 4 bases and J gave up 2 bases; unmatched junction bases: 8. The CDR3 is 15 amino acids. The germline V gene encodes CDR1 SGHDT and CDR2 YYEEEE. The chain's CDR3 is CASSGDPAGAYEQYF. DNA of the CDR3: TGTGCCAGCAGCGGTGACCCAGCGGGGGCCTACGAGCAGTACTTC.

The rearrangement uses TRBV5-8 and TRBJ1-3, with D hard to call. Germline V gene data show CDR1 as SGHTS and CDR2 as YDEGEE. The CDR3 runs 14 residues. V lost 4 bases, J lost 3 bases, and 11 bases lay in between. The CDR3 region has the DNA TGTGCCAGCAGCGTGCGGAGGAATGGAAACACCATATATTTT. Translated: CASSVRRNGNTIYF. Filled out from reference TRBV5-8 and TRBJ1-3, the complete variable domain reads EAGVTQSPTHLIKTRGQQATLRCSPISGHTSVYWYQQALGLGLQFLLWYDEGEERNRGNFPPRFSGRQFPNYSSELNVNALELEDSALYLCASSVRRNGNTIYFGEGSWLTVV.

The table lists this clone with a few counts. This chain connects TRBV7-8 to TRBJ1-5; perhaps TRBD1 as D (5 bases). The CDR3 consists of 16 residues. The germline V gene encodes CDR1 SGHVS and CDR2 FQNEAQ. The V end lost 5 bases, the J end lost 3 bases, and 17 bases lay between the germline ends. DNA for the CDR3: TGTGCCAGCAGCACCCCCGGGGGGGGTGACAATCAGCCCCAGCATTTT. Protein product: CASSTPGGGDNQPQHF.

The chain has TRBV12-3 or TRBV12-4 and TRBJ2-7; no firm D call. The CDR3 is 12 amino acids. V was trimmed by 8 bases and J by 2 bases, leaving 10 bases between them. The CDR3 protein is CASGLSPYEQYF. Written as DNA, the CDR3 is TGTGCCAGCGGCCTTTCCCCCTACGAGCAGTACTTC.

The chain carries TRBV28 and TRBJ1-1; possibly TRBD1 for D (6 bases). The ends were cut back, 7 bases at V and 3 bases at J, with 12 bases in the middle. Germline CDR1 and CDR2: MDHEN and SYDVKM. CDR3 size: 13 residues. Here the CDR3 reads CASTGRGDTEAFF. The CDR3 DNA is TGTGCCAGCACCGGCAGGGGAGACACTGAAGCTTTCTTT.

The rearrangement links TRBV6-5 to TRBJ1-4; D might be TRBD1 (6 bases). The CDR3 is 14 residues long. Per germline, CDR1 MNHEY and CDR2 SVGAGI. V was pared by 6 bases and J by 6 bases, with 14 bases between. The chain's CDR3 is CASRTQGSHEKLFF. CDR3 nucleotide sequence: TGTGCCAGCAGGACACAGGGTTCGCATGAAAAACTGTTTTTT.

The V and J genes are TRBV11-3 and TRBJ2-3; D not resolved. Trimming pared 5 bases from V and 4 bases from J, leaving 22 bases between. Germline V gene data show CDR1 as SGHNT and CDR2 as YENEEA. CDR3 length: 17 residues. CDR3: CASSSKDPGTHADTQYF. In nucleotides, the CDR3 is TGTGCCAGCAGCAGCAAGGATCCGGGTACTCACGCAGATACGCAGTATTTT.

This clone appeared a few times. The rearrangement uses TRBV7-3 and TRBJ1-6; D perhaps matches TRBD1 (5 bases). CDR3 length: 13 residues. Trimming removed 5 bases from V and 14 bases from J, with 16 bases in between. CDR1 SGHTA and CDR2 FQGTGA come from the germline V gene. The CDR3: CASSTGGLSSLHF. CDR3 bases: TGTGCCAGCAGCACGGGGGGACTCTCCTCCCTCCACTTT.

There are a few counts of this clone. The chain links TRBV9 to TRBJ1-6, with a tentative D call TRBD1 (5 bases). The germline gives CDR1 SGDLS, CDR2 YYNGEE. V lost 3 bases, J lost 5 bases, and 12 bases lay in between. The CDR3 consists of 15 residues. The CDR3 nucleotides are TGTGCCAGCAGCGCCCACGCGGGGGATAATTCACCCCTCCACTTT. The encoded protein is CASSAHAGDNSPLHF.